Listed here are 19 T cell receptor beta chains from one sample, sequenced in a study of blood T cell repertoires in COVID-19. Assay: immunoSEQ multiplex PCR; the TCRdb copy retains only in-frame clones and omits some. The table lists some 170,000 clones, 84% of them singletons, with roughly 15% in the top ten. Material: PBMCs or T cells enriched from blood (not recorded which). These receptors all come from a man aged 45-60 years who had recovered from COVID-19.

This clone was detected a few times. The chain links TRBV9 to TRBJ2-1; no definite D call. This CDR3 has 15 amino acids. V was cut by 0 bases and J by 8 bases, with 15 bases left in between. Per the germline V gene, CDR1 is SGDLS and CDR2 is YYNGEE. The CDR3 coding sequence is TGTGCCAGCAGCGTAGCTCACACGTCCCTCTATGAGCAGTTCTTC. This encodes CASSVAHTSLYEQFF.

This sequence joins TRBV5-1 and TRBJ1-1, with D possibly being TRBD1 (6 bases). V dropped 1 base and J dropped 5 bases, with 15 bases sitting between them. This CDR3 comprises 15 residues. The germline CDR1 and CDR2 sequences are SGHRS and YFSETQ. The CDR3 DNA is TGCGCCAGCAGCTTGATCAGGGGAGATGGTACTGAAGCTTTCTTT. Translated: CASSLIRGDGTEAFF.

This sequence joins TRBV4-1 and TRBJ1-3; D perhaps matches TRBD1 (5 bases). Germline CDR1 reads MGHRA; CDR2 reads YSYEKL. The CDR3 covers 15 residues. Trimming removed 2 bases at V and 4 bases at J, with 12 bases between. CDR3 amino acids: CASSQPQGSGNTIYF. DNA of the CDR3: TGCGCCAGCAGCCAACCCCAGGGATCCGGAAACACCATATATTTT.

The chain combines TRBV6-6 with TRBJ1-5; D is ambiguous. Germline CDR1 reads MNHNY; CDR2 reads SVGAGI (reference sequence). This CDR3 is 15 amino acids long. Trimming cost V 2 bases and J 5 bases, with 13 bases left between them. The CDR3 DNA reads TGTGCCAGCAGTTACGGACGGACTTGGGATCAGCCCCAGCATTTT. It yields the protein CASSYGRTWDQPQHF.

Worth noting for this clone: An end of the junction differs from the germline gene, which may be a read error. The chain uses TRBV25-1 and TRBJ2-5; 7 bases are shared with TRBD1. The germline V gene has CDR1 MGHDK and CDR2 SYGVNS. This CDR3 is built from 16 residues. The CDR3 nucleotides read TGTGCCAGCAGGGGATGGGGACAGAACTACCAGGAGACCCAGTACTTC. It yields the protein CASRGWGQNYQETQYF. Variable domain in full (rest from reference TRBV25-1 and TRBJ2-5): EADIYQTPRYLVIGTGKKITLECSQTMGHDKMYWYQQDPGMELHLIHYSYGVNSTEKGDLSSESTVSRIRTEHFPLTLESARPSHTSQYLCASRGWGQNYQETQYFGPGTRLLVL.

V usage is TRBV6-5 and J usage is TRBJ1-5; D uncertain. V lost 11 bases and J 3 bases, leaving 14 bases between the germline ends. Germline CDR1 reads MNHEY; CDR2 reads SVGAGI. The CDR3 length is 13 residues. The CDR3 loop is CAGAGMNNQPQHF. The CDR3 DNA is TGTGCCGGCGCGGGCATGAACAATCAGCCCCAGCATTTT.

The gene calls are TRBV6-5 and TRBJ1-2; TRBD1 is a possible D gene (6 bases). The CDR3 runs to 15 residues. The germline gives CDR1 MNHEY, CDR2 SVGAGI. V was trimmed by 5 bases and J by 4 bases, leaving 17 bases between them. CDR3 nucleotides: TGTGCCAGCAGTACCCAGGGAGGGGGGGGCTATGGCTACACCTTC. Encoded protein: CASSTQGGGGYGYTF.

In its sample, this clone was seen a few times. The rearrangement uses TRBV7-6 and TRBJ2-5; 9 nucleotides line up with TRBD2. V trimming: 5 bases; J trimming: 4 bases; junction bases outside the gene matches: 14. This CDR3 comprises 17 residues. Germline-derived CDR1 and CDR2 are SGHVS and FNYEAQ. The CDR3 DNA is TGTGCCAGCAGCCCACGCCCCCCTAGCGGGGCCGGAGAGACCCAGTACTTC. Its translation is CASSPRPPSGAGETQYF.

On this clone: Distinct nucleotide sequences in the sample also encode this CDR3. The chain is built from TRBV7-2 and TRBJ1-5; 8 nucleotides line up with TRBD1. CDR3 length: 14 amino acids. Per the germline V gene, CDR1 is SGHTA and CDR2 is FQGNSA. V was pared by 3 bases and J by 6 bases, with 4 bases of the junction left unmatched. CDR3 amino acids: CASSFLQGGQPQHF. The CDR3 nucleotides are TGTGCCAGCAGCTTTTTACAGGGGGGTCAGCCCCAGCATTTT.

The chain couples TRBV19 to TRBJ2-1; 7 bases fit TRBD2. The CDR3 runs to 19 residues. Germline CDR1 reads LNHDA; CDR2 reads SQIVND (reference sequence). The junction had 16 bases not matched to a gene; V was cut back by 5 bases and J by 0 bases. CDR3 amino acids: CASSQGEGTTLSSYNEQFF. The CDR3 DNA sequence: TGTGCCAGTAGTCAAGGGGAGGGAACTACCTTATCCTCCTACAATGAGCAGTTCTTC.

V usage is TRBV10-3 and J usage is TRBJ1-3, with 9 bases lining up with TRBD1. In germline, CDR1 is ENHRY, CDR2 SYGVKD. This CDR3 spans 16 amino acids. V was clipped by 6 bases and J by 0 bases; unmatched bases: 6. The CDR3 protein is CAIRGGQGTSGNTIYF. The CDR3 DNA reads TGTGCCATCAGGGGCGGACAGGGGACCTCTGGAAACACCATATATTTT.

This clone has a handful of counts. The chain links TRBV28 to TRBJ1-6, with 7 bases that match TRBD1. V lost 8 bases and J lost 4; bases outside the gene matches: 2. CDR3 length equals 13 residues. In germline, CDR1 is MDHEN, CDR2 SYDVKM. The CDR3 region has the DNA TGTGCCAGCGGACAGGAATATAATTCACCCCTCCACTTT. Translation: CASGQEYNSPLHF.

The chain employs TRBV27 and TRBJ1-2; TRBD1 matches at 9 bases. Germline V gene data show CDR1 as MNHEY and CDR2 as SMNVEV (reference sequence). Trimming at V came to 6 bases and at J to 8 bases, leaving 10 bases not matched to a gene. This CDR3 region has 14 residues. As DNA, the CDR3 is TGTGCCAGCAGGATAAAACAGGGGGCGCGGGGCTACACCTTC. Residues: CASRIKQGARGYTF.

The rearrangement uses TRBV27 and TRBJ2-5, with a weak D call TRBD1 (5 bases). There are 14 residues in the CDR3. Trimming pared 3 bases from V and 4 bases from J, leaving 12 bases between. The germline V gene encodes CDR1 MNHEY and CDR2 SMNVEV (reference sequence). The CDR3 loop is CASSFLGQGETQYF. The CDR3 nucleotides read TGTGCCAGCAGTTTTCTAGGACAAGGAGAGACCCAGTACTTC.

The chain joins TRBV4-1 to TRBJ1-4, with D possibly TRBD1 on 5 matching bases. There are 17 residues in the CDR3. V lost 0 bases, J lost 7 bases, and 18 bases lay in between. Germline lookup yields CDR1 MGHRA and CDR2 YSYEKL. CDR3 coding DNA: TGCGCCAGCAGCCAAGATCTTTGGGCAGGGTCGCGTGAAAAACTGTTTTTT. Translation gives CASSQDLWAGSREKLFF.

Here the CDR3 DNA reads TGTGCCAGCAGCCTTGGGACTAGCGGGGGGAACAATGAGCAGTTCTTC. This codes for CASSLGTSGGNNEQFF. The chain is built from TRBV3-1 (or the pseudogene TRBV3-2) and TRBJ2-1, with TRBD2 matching 15 bases. The germline V gene has CDR1 LGHDT and CDR2 YNNKEL (reference sequence). V shed 4 bases and J 5 bases; nucleotides not matched to a gene: 3. CDR3 length: 16 residues.

The chain is built from TRBV6-5 and TRBJ2-2; 8 positions match TRBD1. From germline, CDR1 is MNHEY and CDR2 SVGAGI. The CDR3 is 15 residues long. Germline trimming cut 6 bases from V and 0 bases from J; bases unmatched to any gene: 3. The chain's CDR3 is CASSRDRTNTGELFF. CDR3 bases: TGTGCCAGCAGCCGGGACAGGACGAACACCGGGGAGCTGTTTTTT.

This rearrangement joins TRBV7-2 to TRBJ2-5; D is possibly TRBD1 (6 bases). Germline V lookup: CDR1 SGHTA, CDR2 FQGNSA. CDR3 size: 16 residues. Trimming took off 5 bases at V and 5 bases at J, with 21 bases between the two ends. DNA for the CDR3: TGTGCCAGCAGCAAAGCCGGCTACAGGGTGGGCGAGACCCAGTACTTC. Amino acids: CASSKAGYRVGETQYF.

The V call is TRBV20-1, the J call TRBJ1-3; no clear D gene. CDR3 length equals 14 residues. Germline values: CDR1 DFQATT, CDR2 SNEGSKA (reference sequence). Trimming stripped 5 bases from V and 0 bases from J, with 11 bases between. This chain's CDR3 is CSAGDGNSGNTIYF. The CDR3 DNA sequence: TGCAGTGCTGGTGACGGTAACTCTGGAAACACCATATATTTT.